The source of this TCR beta chain is a study of low-dose radiotherapy and immunotherapy resistance in tumors. Covering alpha and beta chains, TRAV- and TRBV-specific primers were used for the first-strand cDNA. Amplification of TCRs used a constant-region primer and V-primer adapter for roughly 18 PCR cycles. From the reads, TCRdb called clonotypes with MiXCR, one entry per CDR3 protein. The data show approximately 90,000 distinct CDR3 sequences, with roughly 9% seen just once and around 1% held by the top ten. Sample time point: before trial treatment. Germline-derived CDR1 and CDR2 are MNHEY and SVGEGT. This CDR3 comprises 13 residues. With V trimmed by 6 bases and J by 7 bases, 8 bases remained unmatched. The table lists this clonotype with many counts.

The clonotype was recovered from a male donor with prostate cancer. This specimen was PBMCs, taken before treatment. The genes are TRBV6-2 or TRBV6-3 and TRBJ1-2; 7 bases align to TRBD1. In DNA, the CDR3 is TGTGCCAGCAGGACTACAGGGGAGCCTGGCTACACCTTC. Amino acid sequence: CASRTTGEPGYTF.